The 7 T cell receptor beta chains presented below share a single source sample, sequenced in a study of early T cells in non-severe SARS-CoV-2 infection. TCRdb redid the calling of the 5' RACE reads with MiXCR, one entry per CDR3 protein. The sample holds 75,000 to 80,000 distinct CDR3 sequences, about 15% seen once. The specimen sequenced was whole blood. These receptor sequences come from an adult who was a healthcare worker with PCR-confirmed SARS-CoV-2 infection or an uninfected control (not recorded which).

The CDR3 DNA is TGCGCCAGCAGTGATCGTCCAGGGTATACTGAAGCTTTCTTT. This translates into CASSDRPGYTEAFF. The chain links TRBV10-1 to TRBJ1-1, with a weak D call TRBD1 (5 bases). CDR3 length equals 14 residues. V dropped 3 bases and J dropped 5 bases, with 13 bases sitting between them. The V gene's germline CDR1 is WNHNN and CDR2 SYGVQD (reference sequence).

This clonotype has only a few counts. The J gene is TRBJ2-1, the V gene TRBV10-2; 10 bases map to TRBD2. This CDR3 spans 13 amino acids. Germline assignment: CDR1 WSHSY and CDR2 SAAADI. Trimming cost V 5 bases and J 9 bases; bases outside gene matches: 4. The CDR3 region is CASSSGLAIEQFF. CDR3 DNA: TGCGCCAGCAGTTCGGGACTAGCGATTGAGCAGTTCTTC.

This clonotype has just a few counts. The chain combines TRBV14 with TRBJ2-1; 10 nucleotides align to TRBD2. The trim removed 2 bases at V and 8 bases at J, leaving 6 bases unmatched. The CDR3 runs to 15 residues. The germline V gene encodes CDR1 SGHDN and CDR2 FVKESK. In nucleotides, the CDR3 is TGTGCCAGCAGCCAACCACTAGCGGGGAGGGATGAGCAGTTCTTC. Translating it yields CASSQPLAGRDEQFF.

This clonotype was detected only a few times. J is TRBJ2-7 and V is TRBV3-1, with D unclear. Per germline, CDR1 LGHDT and CDR2 YNNKEL (reference sequence). This CDR3 contains 14 residues. V was pared by 1 base and J by 1 base, with 8 bases between. The CDR3 DNA is TGTGCCAGCAGCCAAGTAGCACAGTCCTACGAGCAGTACTTC. As protein: CASSQVAQSYEQYF.

The chain links TRBV30 to TRBJ1-1; possibly TRBD1 for D (5 bases). The CDR3 spans 10 residues. CDR1 GTSNPN and CDR2 SVGIG come from the germline V gene (reference sequence). With 5 bases removed from V and 7 bases from J, the gap between germline ends came to 8 bases. CDR3 DNA sequence: TGTGCCTGGGGACAATTTGAAGCTTTCTTT. It specifies CAWGQFEAFF.

This clonotype was recorded at least ten times. The rearrangement uses TRBV19 and TRBJ2-3; 8 positions match TRBD2. This CDR3 comprises 15 residues. Per the germline V gene, CDR1 is LNHDA and CDR2 is SQIVND (reference sequence). Trimming at V came to 6 bases and at J to 1 base, leaving 6 bases not matched to a gene. The CDR3 nucleotides are TGTGCCAGTAGCCTTACTAGCGGCGGCACAGATACGCAGTATTTT. Its protein product is CASSLTSGGTDTQYF.

In this sample, this clonotype turned up many times. J is TRBJ2-1 and V is TRBV4-2; D unresolved. CDR1 LGHNA and CDR2 YNFKEQ come from the germline V gene. The CDR3 has 13 amino acids. V lost 6 bases and J lost 2, with 8 bases in between. CDR3 in amino acids: CASRERPYNEQFF. CDR3 nucleotide sequence: TGTGCCAGCAGGGAGCGCCCCTACAATGAGCAGTTCTTC.